This TCR beta chain was identified in a study of shared clonotypes between healthy human individuals. Notes on the study in general: Few donors limited the genetic and exposure-history diversity represented. Naive CD4 clonotype sharing across a few donors was approximately 5%.

With 1 base removed from V and 2 bases from J, the gap between germline ends came to 8 bases. This CDR3 spans 15 amino acids. Germline CDR1 SGHTA, CDR2 FQGTGA. As for this clone: Its specificity is not known.

Each subset's genomic DNA was split evenly across several immunoSEQ plates. Original handling: Filtering was not the same, since immunoSEQ gave junction-only sequences without quality scores. The protocol was immunoSEQ multiplex PCR, while the TCRdb copy is restricted to in-frame clones and leaves out a portion. For V, J and clone size, that table is used; D and trimming come from the DNA. The data contain a few million clones, about 92% of them singletons. This chain links TRBV7-3 with TRBJ2-2; D is unclear. The receptor's source is a man younger than 35 in good health. Some clones in this sample may be carry-over from other donors' samples. The sample was naive CD4+ T cells from PBMCs. The subset was: CD45RA+ positively selected. For the CDR3, the DNA is TGTGCCAGCAGCTTAAACCGGCCAAACACCGGGGAGCTGTTTTTT. Its translation is CASSLNRPNTGELFF.